A single sample gave rise to the 3 T cell receptor beta chains below, sequenced in a study of cytomegalovirus exposure and HLA in healthy donors. Amplification used 60 Vbeta primers and 13 Jbeta primers. Data came from immunoSEQ multiplex PCR; TCRdb stores just in-frame clones and leaves some out. Found here are some 100,000 clones, about 67% of them singletons; the top ten hold 16%. The material sequenced was PBMCs. These receptors all come from a woman aged 18-29 years in good health and CMV-seropositive.

CDR3 in amino acids: CSVVRLGNTEAFF. In DNA, the CDR3 is TGCAGCGTCGTTAGACTGGGGAACACTGAAGCTTTCTTT. The chain joins TRBV29-1 to TRBJ1-1; D not certain. The CDR3 covers 13 residues. V lost 6 bases, J lost 1 base, and 12 bases lay in between. Germline V CDR1 and CDR2: SQVTM, ANQGSEA.

The V and J genes are TRBV7-2 and TRBJ2-5; D may be TRBD2 (6 bases). V lost 5 bases, J lost 4 bases, and 14 bases lay in between. In germline, CDR1 is SGHTA, CDR2 FQGNSA. The CDR3 has 14 residues. The CDR3 reads CASSPTRGIETQYF. CDR3 in DNA: TGTGCCAGCAGCCCTACGCGCGGGATAGAGACCCAGTACTTC.

The genes are TRBV7-6 and TRBJ2-1, with 11 bases matching TRBD2. This CDR3 comprises 15 residues. The germline V gene encodes CDR1 SGHVS and CDR2 FNYEAQ. Unmatched junction bases numbered 8, after V lost 4 bases and J lost 9 bases. The CDR3 sequence is CASSSTSGSFREQFF. The CDR3, as DNA: TGTGCCAGCAGCTCCACTAGCGGGAGTTTCCGTGAGCAGTTCTTC.